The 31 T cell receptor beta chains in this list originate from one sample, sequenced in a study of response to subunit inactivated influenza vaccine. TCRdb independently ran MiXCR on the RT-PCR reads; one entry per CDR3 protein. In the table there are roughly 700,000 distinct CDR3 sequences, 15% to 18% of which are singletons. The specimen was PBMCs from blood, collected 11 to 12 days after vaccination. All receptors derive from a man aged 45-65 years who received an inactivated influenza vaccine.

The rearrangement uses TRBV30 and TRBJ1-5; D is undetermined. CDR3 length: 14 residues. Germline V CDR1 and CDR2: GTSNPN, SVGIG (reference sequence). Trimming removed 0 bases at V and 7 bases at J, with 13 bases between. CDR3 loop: CAWSVDGGYQPQHF. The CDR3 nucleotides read TGTGCCTGGAGTGTCGACGGAGGATACCAGCCCCAGCATTTT.

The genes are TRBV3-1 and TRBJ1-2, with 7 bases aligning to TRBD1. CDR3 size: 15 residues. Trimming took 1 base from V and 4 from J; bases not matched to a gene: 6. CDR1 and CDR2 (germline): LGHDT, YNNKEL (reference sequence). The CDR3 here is CASSQVGGQPYGYTF. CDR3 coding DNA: TGTGCCAGCAGCCAAGTGGGGGGACAGCCCTATGGCTACACCTTC.

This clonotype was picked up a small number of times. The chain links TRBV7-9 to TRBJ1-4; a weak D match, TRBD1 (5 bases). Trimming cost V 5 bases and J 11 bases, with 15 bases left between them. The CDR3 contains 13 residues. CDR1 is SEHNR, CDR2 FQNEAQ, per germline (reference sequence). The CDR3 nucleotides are TGTGCCAGCAGCAAAGGGACGGTTGGGAAACTGTTTTTT. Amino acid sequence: CASSKGTVGKLFF.

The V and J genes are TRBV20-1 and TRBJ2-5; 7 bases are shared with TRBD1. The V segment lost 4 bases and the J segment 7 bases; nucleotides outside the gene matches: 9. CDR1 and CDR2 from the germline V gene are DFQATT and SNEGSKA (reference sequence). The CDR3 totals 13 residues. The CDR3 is CSAKGALRATQYF. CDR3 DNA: TGCAGTGCTAAGGGGGCGCTTAGGGCGACCCAGTACTTC.

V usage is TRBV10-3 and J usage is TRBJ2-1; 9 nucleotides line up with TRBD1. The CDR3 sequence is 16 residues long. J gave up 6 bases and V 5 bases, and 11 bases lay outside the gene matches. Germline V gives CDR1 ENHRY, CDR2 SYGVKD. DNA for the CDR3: TGTGCCATCAGTCCTCTAACAGGGGGCGCGGGCAATGAGCAGTTCTTC. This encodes CAISPLTGGAGNEQFF.

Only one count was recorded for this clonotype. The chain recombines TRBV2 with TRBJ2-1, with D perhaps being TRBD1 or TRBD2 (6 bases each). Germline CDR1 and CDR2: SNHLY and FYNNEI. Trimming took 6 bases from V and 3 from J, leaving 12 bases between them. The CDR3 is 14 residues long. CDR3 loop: CASSGRGHYNEQFF. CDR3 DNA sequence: TGTGCCAGCAGCGGGCGGGGACACTACAATGAGCAGTTCTTC.

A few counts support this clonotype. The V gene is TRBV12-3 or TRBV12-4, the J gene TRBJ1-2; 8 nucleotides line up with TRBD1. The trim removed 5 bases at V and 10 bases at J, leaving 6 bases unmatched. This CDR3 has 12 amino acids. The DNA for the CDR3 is TGTGCCAGCAGTGTACAGGGGGTCTACTACACCTTC. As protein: CASSVQGVYYTF.

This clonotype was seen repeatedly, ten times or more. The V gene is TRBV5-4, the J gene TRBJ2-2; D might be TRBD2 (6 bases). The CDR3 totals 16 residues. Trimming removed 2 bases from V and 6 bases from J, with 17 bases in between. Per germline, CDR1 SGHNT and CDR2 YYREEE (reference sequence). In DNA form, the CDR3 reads TGTGCCAGCAGCTTCGGTAGACTAGGAGGCTCCGGGGAGCTGTTTTTT. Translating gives CASSFGRLGGSGELFF.

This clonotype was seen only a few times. CDR3 sequence (DNA): TGCAGTGGGCTGAAGGGAGGGAACACTGAAGCTTTCTTT. Translated: CSGLKGGNTEAFF. The chain couples TRBV20-1 to TRBJ1-1, with no clear D. CDR3 length: 13 amino acids. V lost 7 bases to trimming and J lost 1 base, with 13 bases between them. CDR1 and CDR2 from the germline V gene are DFQATT and SNEGSKA (reference sequence).

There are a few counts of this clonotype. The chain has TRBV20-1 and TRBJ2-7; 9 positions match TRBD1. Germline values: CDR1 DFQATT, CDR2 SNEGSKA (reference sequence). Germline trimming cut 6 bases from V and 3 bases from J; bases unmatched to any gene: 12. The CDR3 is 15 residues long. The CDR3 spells CSAPTPGTGFYEQYF. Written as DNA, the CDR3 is TGCAGTGCGCCCACCCCCGGGACAGGGTTCTACGAGCAGTACTTC.

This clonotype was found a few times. The CDR3 loop reads CASSGWTSSLVEQYF. The CDR3 nucleotides are TGTGCCAGCAGCGGGTGGACTAGCTCACTCGTGGAGCAGTACTTC. The chain carries TRBV7-8 and TRBJ2-7, with 8 bases identical to TRBD2. The CDR3 totals 15 residues. V was clipped by 5 bases and J by 7 bases; unmatched bases: 13. CDR1 and CDR2 (germline): SGHVS, FQNEAQ. Complete variable domain (other parts from reference TRBV7-8 and TRBJ2-7): GAGVSQSPRYKVAKRGQDVALRCDPISGHVSLFWYQQALGQGPEFLTYFQNEAQLDKSGLPSDRFFAERPEGSVSTLKIQRTQQEDSAVYLCASSGWTSSLVEQYFGPGTRLTVT.

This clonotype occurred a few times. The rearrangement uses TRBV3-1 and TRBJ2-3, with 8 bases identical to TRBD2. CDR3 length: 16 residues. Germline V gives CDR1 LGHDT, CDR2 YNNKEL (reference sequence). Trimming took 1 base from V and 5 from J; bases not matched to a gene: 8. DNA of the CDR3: TGTGCCAGCAGCCAAGTGGGCGGGGGGCCCGTAGATACGCAGTATTTT. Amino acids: CASSQVGGGPVDTQYF.

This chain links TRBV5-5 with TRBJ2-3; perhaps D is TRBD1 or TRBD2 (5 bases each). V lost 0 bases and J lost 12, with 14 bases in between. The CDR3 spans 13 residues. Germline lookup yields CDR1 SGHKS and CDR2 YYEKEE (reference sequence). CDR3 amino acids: CASSLGGTGPQYF. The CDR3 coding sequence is TGTGCCAGCAGCTTGGGGGGGACGGGCCCTCAGTATTTT.

As DNA, the CDR3 is TGTGCCAGCAGCTTGGCAAGGCTAGCGGTGACAGATACGCAGTATTTT. Protein sequence: CASSLARLAVTDTQYF. J is TRBJ2-3 and V is TRBV5-5; 7 nucleotides align to TRBD2. The CDR3 loop spans 16 amino acids. Trimming at V came to 0 bases and at J to 3 bases, leaving 7 bases not matched to a gene. CDR1 and CDR2 (germline): SGHKS, YYEKEE (reference sequence).

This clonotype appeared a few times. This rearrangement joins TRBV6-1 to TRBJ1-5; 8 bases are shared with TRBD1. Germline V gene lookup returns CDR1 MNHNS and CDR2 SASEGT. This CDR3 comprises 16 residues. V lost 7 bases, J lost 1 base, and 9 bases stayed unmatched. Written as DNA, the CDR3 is TGTGCCAGCAAGGGGGCCCAGGGGGCGAGCAATCAGCCCCAGCATTTT. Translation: CASKGAQGASNQPQHF.

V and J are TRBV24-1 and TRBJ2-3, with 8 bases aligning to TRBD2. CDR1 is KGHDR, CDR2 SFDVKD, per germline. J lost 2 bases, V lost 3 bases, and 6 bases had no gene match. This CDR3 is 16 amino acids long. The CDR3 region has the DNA TGTGCCACCAGTGATCAGCGGGGGTACGTCACAGATACGCAGTATTTT. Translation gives CATSDQRGYVTDTQYF.

CDR3 protein: CASSFQSTEAFF. CDR3 coding DNA: TGTGCCAGCAGTTTCCAATCCACTGAAGCTTTCTTT. The gene calls are TRBV12-3 or TRBV12-4 and TRBJ1-1; D remains unclear. Trimming cost V 3 bases and J 4 bases, with 6 bases left between them. The CDR3 spans 12 residues.

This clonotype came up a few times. The CDR3 bases are TGTGCCAGCAGCTTGAACAGGGCGGCGGGACTGTTTTTT. Translated, it gives CASSLNRAAGLFF. The J gene is TRBJ1-4, the V gene TRBV5-6; D may be TRBD1 (6 bases). The CDR3 contains 13 residues. Between the trimmed V and J ends, which lost 1 base and 13 bases, there was a span of 14 bases. Germline lookup yields CDR1 SGHDT and CDR2 YYEEEE.

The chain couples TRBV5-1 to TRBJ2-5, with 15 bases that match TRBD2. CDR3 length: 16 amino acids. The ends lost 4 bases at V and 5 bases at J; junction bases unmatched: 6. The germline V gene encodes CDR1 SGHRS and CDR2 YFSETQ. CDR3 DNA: TGCGCCAGCAGCGGGGGACTAGCGGGAGGAGCCGAGACCCAGTACTTC. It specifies CASSGGLAGGAETQYF.

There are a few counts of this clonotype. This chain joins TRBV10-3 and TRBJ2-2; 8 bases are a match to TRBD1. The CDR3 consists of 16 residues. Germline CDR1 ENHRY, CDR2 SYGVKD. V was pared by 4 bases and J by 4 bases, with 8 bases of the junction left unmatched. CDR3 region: CAISGPQGAGTGELFF. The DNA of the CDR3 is TGTGCCATCAGTGGACCTCAGGGGGCGGGCACCGGGGAGCTGTTTTTT.

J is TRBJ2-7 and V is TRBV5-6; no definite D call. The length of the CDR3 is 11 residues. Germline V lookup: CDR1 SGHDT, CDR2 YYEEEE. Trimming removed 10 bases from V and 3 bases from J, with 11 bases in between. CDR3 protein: CASTSRYEQYF. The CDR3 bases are TGTGCCTCCACCTCGCGCTACGAGCAGTACTTC. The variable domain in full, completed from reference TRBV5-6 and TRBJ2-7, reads DAGVTQSPTHLIKTRGQQVTLRCSPKSGHDTVSWYQQALGQGPQFIFQYYEEEERQRGNFPDRFSGHQFPNYSSELNVNALLLGDSALYLCASTSRYEQYFGPGTRLTVT.

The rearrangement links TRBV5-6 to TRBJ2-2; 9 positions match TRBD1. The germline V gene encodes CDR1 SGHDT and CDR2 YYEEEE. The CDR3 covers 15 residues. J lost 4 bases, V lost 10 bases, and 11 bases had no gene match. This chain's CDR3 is CASLGTGRSTGELFF. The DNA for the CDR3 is TGTGCCTCACTGGGGACAGGGCGCTCCACCGGGGAGCTGTTTTTT.

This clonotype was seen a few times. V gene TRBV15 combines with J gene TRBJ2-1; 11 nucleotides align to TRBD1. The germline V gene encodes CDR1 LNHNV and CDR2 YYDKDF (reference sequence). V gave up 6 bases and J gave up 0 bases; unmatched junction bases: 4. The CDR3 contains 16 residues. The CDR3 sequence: CATRAGTGGSYNEQFF. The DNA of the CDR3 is TGTGCCACCAGAGCCGGGACAGGGGGCTCCTACAATGAGCAGTTCTTC.

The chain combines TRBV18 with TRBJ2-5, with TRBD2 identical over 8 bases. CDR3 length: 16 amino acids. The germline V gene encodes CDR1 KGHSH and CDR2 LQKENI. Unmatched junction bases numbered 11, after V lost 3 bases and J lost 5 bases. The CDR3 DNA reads TGTGCCAGCTCACCGTTGCCGGGGGGGGCCCGCGAGACCCAGTACTTC. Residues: CASSPLPGGARETQYF.

Here the CDR3 reads CASSENRGPGNTIYF. The CDR3 DNA sequence: TGTGCCAGCAGCGAGAACAGGGGGCCGGGAAACACCATATATTTT. This sequence joins TRBV7-2 and TRBJ1-3, with 9 nucleotides matching TRBD1. The ends lost 5 bases at V and 4 bases at J; junction bases unmatched: 6. CDR1 and CDR2 from the germline V gene are SGHTA and FQGNSA. CDR3 length equals 15 residues.

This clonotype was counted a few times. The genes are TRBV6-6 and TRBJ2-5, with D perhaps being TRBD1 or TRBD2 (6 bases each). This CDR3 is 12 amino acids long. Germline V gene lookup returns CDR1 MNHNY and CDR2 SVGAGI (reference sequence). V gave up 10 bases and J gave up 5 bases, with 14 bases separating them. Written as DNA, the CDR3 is TGTGCCACCCAGAAAGGGGGGGAGACCCAGTACTTC. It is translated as CATQKGGETQYF.

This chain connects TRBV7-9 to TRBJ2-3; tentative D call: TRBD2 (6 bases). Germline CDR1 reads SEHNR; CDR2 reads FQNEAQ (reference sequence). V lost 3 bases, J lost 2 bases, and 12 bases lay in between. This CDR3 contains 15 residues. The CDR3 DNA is TGTGCCAGCAGCTTGGTTAGCGGTACCACAGATACGCAGTATTTT. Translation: CASSLVSGTTDTQYF.

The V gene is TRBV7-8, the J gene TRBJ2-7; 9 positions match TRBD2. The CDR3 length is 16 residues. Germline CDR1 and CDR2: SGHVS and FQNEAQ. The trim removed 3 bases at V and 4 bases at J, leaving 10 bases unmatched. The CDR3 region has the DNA TGTGCCAGCAGCTTGGTTGGGGGCGGGGGGGCTTACGAGCAGTACTTC. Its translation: CASSLVGGGGAYEQYF.

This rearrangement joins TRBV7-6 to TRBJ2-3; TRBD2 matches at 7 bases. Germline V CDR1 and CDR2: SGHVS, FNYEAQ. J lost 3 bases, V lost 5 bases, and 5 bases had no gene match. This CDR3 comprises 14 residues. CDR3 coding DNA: TGTGCCAGCAGCGCGCGGGGGTGGACAGATACGCAGTATTTT. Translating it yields CASSARGWTDTQYF.

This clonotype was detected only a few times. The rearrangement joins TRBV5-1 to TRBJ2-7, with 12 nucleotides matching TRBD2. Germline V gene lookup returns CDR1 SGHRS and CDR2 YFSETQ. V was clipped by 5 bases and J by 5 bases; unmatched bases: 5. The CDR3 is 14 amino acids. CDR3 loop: CASRRLAGVNEQYF. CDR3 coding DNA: TGCGCCAGCAGAAGACTAGCGGGAGTTAACGAGCAGTACTTC.

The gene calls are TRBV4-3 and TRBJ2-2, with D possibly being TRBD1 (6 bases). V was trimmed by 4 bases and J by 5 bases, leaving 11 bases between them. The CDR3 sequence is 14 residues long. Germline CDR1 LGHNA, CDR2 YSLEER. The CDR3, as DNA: TGCGCCAGCAGCCGGGGCACAGGGACCGGGGAGCTGTTTTTT. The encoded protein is CASSRGTGTGELFF.